This TCR beta chain was captured in a study of spatial heterogeneity in lung cancer. Study details: Sequenced follow-up PBMC samples came a median of about 23 months after resection, where available.

The time point was: blood at routine non-recurrence follow-up after resection. Unsorted whole RNA samples from tumor, nontumor lung or frozen PBMC were sequenced. This CDR3 has 14 residues. V lost 4 bases, J lost 0 bases, and 1 base stayed unmatched. Germline lookup yields CDR1 SGHNT and CDR2 YYREEE (reference sequence). A unique molecular identifier was attached to every TCR cDNA molecule. TCRdb re-derived calls from the 5' RACE reads in MiXCR, one entry per CDR3 protein. The sample consists of tens of thousands of distinct CDR3 sequences, less than 20% of them appearing once. By frequency in the sample, this clonotype is medium-sized.

V usage is TRBV5-4 and J usage is TRBJ1-1; 9 nucleotides match TRBD1. The sample in question was PBMCs, obtained at follow-up. This receptor was obtained from a male donor with early-stage non-small cell lung cancer. DNA of the CDR3: TGTGCCAGCAGCCGGGACAGGGTGAACACTGAAGCTTTCTTT. Protein sequence: CASSRDRVNTEAFF. Looking up the rest from reference TRBV5-4 and TRBJ1-1 gives the full variable domain: ETGVTQSPTHLIKTRGQQVTLRCSSQSGHNTVSWYQQALGQGPQFIFQYYREEENGRGNFPPRFSGLQFPNYSSELNVNALELDDSALYLCASSRDRVNTEAFFGQGTRLTVV.